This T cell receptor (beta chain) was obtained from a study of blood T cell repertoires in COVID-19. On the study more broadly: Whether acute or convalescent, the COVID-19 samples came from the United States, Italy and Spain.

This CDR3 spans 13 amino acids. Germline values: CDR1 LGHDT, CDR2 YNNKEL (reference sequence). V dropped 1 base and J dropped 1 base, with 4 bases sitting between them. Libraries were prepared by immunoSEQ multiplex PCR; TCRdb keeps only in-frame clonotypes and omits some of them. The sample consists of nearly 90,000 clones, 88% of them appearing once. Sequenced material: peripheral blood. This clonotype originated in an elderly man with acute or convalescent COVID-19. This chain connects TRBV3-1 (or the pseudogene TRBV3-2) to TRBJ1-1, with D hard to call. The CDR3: CASSQGGNTEAFF. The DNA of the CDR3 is TGTGCCAGCAGCCAAGGCGGGAACACTGAAGCTTTCTTT.